The 27 T cell receptor beta chains presented below share a single source sample, sequenced in a study of T cell responses to AZD1222 COVID-19 vaccine. The protocol was immunoSEQ multiplex PCR, while the TCRdb copy is restricted to in-frame clones and leaves out a portion. Seen here are 140,000 to 150,000 clones, under 95% observed once, and the top ten hold under 2%. Sequenced here: peripheral blood, sampled on day 0 of AZD1222 vaccination. These receptors originate from an adult in good health.

The rearrangement links TRBV12-2 to TRBJ2-7. TRBV12-2 is termed a pseudogene. The CDR3 extends over 15 amino acids. DNA of the CDR3: TGTGCAAGTCGCTTAGGGCCCCTCTACTCCTACGAGCAGTACTTC. Translated: CASRLGPLYSYEQYF.

The table lists this clone with a count of one. The chain combines TRBV2 with TRBJ1-4, with D maybe TRBD1 (6 bases). CDR1 SNHLY and CDR2 FYNNEI come from the germline V gene. Between the trimmed V and J ends, which lost 8 bases and 5 bases, there was a span of 12 bases. There are 13 residues in the CDR3. The CDR3 here is CASAATGNEKLFF. Here the CDR3 DNA reads TGTGCCAGCGCGGCGACAGGAAATGAAAAACTGTTTTTT.

The chain links TRBV5-5 to TRBJ2-2; TRBD2 might be the D (6 bases). Trimming took 4 bases from V and 8 from J, leaving 21 bases between them. CDR1 is SGHKS, CDR2 YYEKEE, per germline (reference sequence). This CDR3 has 16 amino acids. The CDR3 sequence is CASSPLAQAVEGELFF. The CDR3 DNA sequence: TGTGCCAGCAGCCCACTAGCCCAGGCAGTTGAAGGGGAGCTGTTTTTT.

The chain employs TRBV5-1 and TRBJ1-2; 9 nucleotides agree with TRBD1. This CDR3 region has 15 residues. Per the germline V gene, CDR1 is SGHRS and CDR2 is YFSETQ. With 4 bases clipped from V and 8 bases from J, the junction kept 12 bases outside the gene matches. As DNA, the CDR3 is TGCGCCAGCAGCCCGGGAGGGACAGGGCCGGGGGGCTACACCTTC. It encodes CASSPGGTGPGGYTF.

The sample holds one count of this clone. This chain links TRBV12-3 or TRBV12-4 with TRBJ1-5; D remains unclear. CDR3 length: 13 residues. V lost 3 bases and J lost 6, with 9 bases in between. CDR3 amino acids: CASSFELSQPQHF. Written as DNA, the CDR3 is TGTGCCAGCAGTTTTGAATTGAGTCAGCCCCAGCATTTT.

This chain joins TRBV9 and TRBJ2-2, with D uncertain. V was pared by 0 bases and J by 3 bases, with 6 bases between. Looked up from germline, CDR1 is SGDLS and CDR2 is YYNGEE. The CDR3 runs 14 residues. As DNA, the CDR3 is TGTGCCAGCAGCGTAGCTACGCACACCGGGGAGCTGTTTTTT. The encoded protein is CASSVATHTGELFF.

The chain combines TRBV6-2 or TRBV6-3 with TRBJ1-5, with D uncertain. Trimming removed 2 bases at V and 1 base at J, with 12 bases between. In germline, CDR1 is MNHEY, CDR2 SVGEGT. CDR3 length: 16 residues. The CDR3 spells CASSYEGRGSNQPQHF. The CDR3 coding sequence is TGTGCCAGCAGTTACGAGGGCAGAGGAAGCAATCAGCCCCAGCATTTT.

The chain joins TRBV19 to TRBJ1-5; possible D gene TRBD1, 6 bases. Germline V gives CDR1 LNHDA, CDR2 SQIVND (reference sequence). V shed 10 bases and J shed 0 bases, with 13 bases lying between them. The CDR3 contains 14 residues. The CDR3 sequence is CATSGGYSNQPQHF. CDR3 bases: TGTGCCACCTCCGGGGGCTATAGCAATCAGCCCCAGCATTTT.

V and J are TRBV29-1 and TRBJ2-7, with unresolved D. From germline, CDR1 is SQVTM and CDR2 ANQGSEA. The germline V and J ends were trimmed by 6 bases and 0 bases, with 12 bases remaining between them. CDR3 length: 13 residues. For the CDR3, the DNA is TGCAGCGTGACGACGGGTAGCTCCTACGAGCAGTACTTC. Its protein product is CSVTTGSSYEQYF.

The chain carries TRBV19 and TRBJ1-6, with D hard to call. V lost 8 bases and J 7 bases, leaving 15 bases between the germline ends. CDR1 is LNHDA, CDR2 SQIVND, per germline (reference sequence). This CDR3 is built from 14 residues. The CDR3 sequence: CASRTGRPNSPLHF. The DNA of the CDR3 is TGTGCCAGTCGAACCGGGAGACCAAATTCACCCCTCCACTTT.

The V call is TRBV5-6, the J call TRBJ2-7; 9 positions agree with TRBD1. The CDR3 consists of 15 residues. Trimming at V came to 5 bases and at J to 4 bases, leaving 10 bases not matched to a gene. The germline gives CDR1 SGHDT, CDR2 YYEEEE. Here the CDR3 reads CASRKAGQGRYEQYF. Here the CDR3 DNA reads TGTGCCAGCAGAAAAGCGGGACAGGGTAGGTACGAGCAGTACTTC.

Comments on this clone: A junction end diverges from the germline sequence, so it may reflect a read error. The chain has TRBV11-1 and TRBJ1-2; D remains unclear. This CDR3 is built from 13 residues. Germline assignment: CDR1 SGHAT and CDR2 FQDESV (reference sequence). CDR3: CASSLVPEVPASF. CDR3 nucleotides: TGTGCCAGCAGCTTGGTCCCCGAGGTTCCCGCGTCCTTC.

Comment on this clone: Other DNA sequences in the sample encode the same CDR3. This chain links TRBV15 with TRBJ2-7; D might be TRBD2 (5 bases). CDR3 length: 14 residues. V shed 0 bases and J shed 2 bases, with 8 bases lying between them. Germline assignment: CDR1 LNHNV and CDR2 YYDKDF (reference sequence). CDR3 sequence: CATSRDRGTYEQYF. For the CDR3, the DNA is TGTGCCACCAGCAGAGATCGGGGTACCTACGAGCAGTACTTC.

The chain is built from TRBV5-5 and TRBJ2-7, with a weak D call TRBD1 (5 bases). The CDR3 has 15 amino acids. Per the germline V gene, CDR1 is SGHKS and CDR2 is YYEKEE (reference sequence). Deletions cut 3 bases from V and 0 bases from J, with 13 bases between. The CDR3 sequence: CASSSGFPNSYEQYF. The DNA for the CDR3 is TGTGCCAGCAGCTCAGGGTTCCCAAACTCCTACGAGCAGTACTTC.

The V call is TRBV15, the J call TRBJ2-4, with D possibly TRBD2 on 7 matching bases. The CDR3 has 17 amino acids. CDR1 LNHNV and CDR2 YYDKDF come from the germline V gene (reference sequence). The ends were cut back, 1 base at V and 3 bases at J, with 16 bases in the middle. This CDR3 reads CATSRGAGEGVKNIQYF. In DNA, the CDR3 is TGTGCCACCAGCAGAGGGGCGGGAGAGGGGGTCAAAAACATTCAGTACTTC.

This clone has only a few counts. This chain links TRBV5-1 with TRBJ2-3, with D possibly TRBD1 on 6 matching bases. V was trimmed by 0 bases and J by 1 base, leaving 12 bases between them. The germline CDR1 and CDR2 sequences are SGHRS and YFSETQ. The CDR3 extends over 16 amino acids. The CDR3 here is CASSLESAGGTDTQYF. For the CDR3, the DNA is TGCGCCAGCAGCTTGGAATCGGCAGGGGGCACAGATACGCAGTATTTT.

For the CDR3, the DNA is TGTGCCACCCGCCTTCAGGGTTCCGGGGACGAGCAGTACTTC. Residues: CATRLQGSGDEQYF. The chain has TRBV10-3 and TRBJ2-7; the D gene could be TRBD1 or TRBD2 (5 bases each). Germline assignment: CDR1 ENHRY and CDR2 SYGVKD. V lost 10 bases and J lost 5, with 21 bases in between. The CDR3 has 14 amino acids.

The genes are TRBV7-9 and TRBJ1-2, with 9 bases lining up with TRBD1. J lost 1 base, V lost 4 bases, and 4 bases had no gene match. The CDR3 contains 15 residues. Germline loops: CDR1 SEHNR, CDR2 FQNEAQ (reference sequence). DNA for the CDR3: TGTGCCAGCAGCTCCGGGACAGGGATTAACTATGGCTACACCTTC. Translated: CASSSGTGINYGYTF.

The CDR3 nucleotides read TGTGCCAGCGGCCCAGGGTCGAATGGCTACACCTTC. The encoded protein is CASGPGSNGYTF. The chain couples TRBV12-3 or TRBV12-4 to TRBJ1-2, with a tentative D call TRBD1 (5 bases). CDR3 length equals 12 residues. Trimming shortened V by 8 bases and J by 6 bases, and 13 bases separated the two germline ends.

The chain employs TRBV24-1 and TRBJ1-2; D uncertain. The CDR3 has 14 amino acids. Germline V gives CDR1 KGHDR, CDR2 SFDVKD. Trimming shortened V by 6 bases and J by 4 bases, and 14 bases separated the two germline ends. In DNA form, the CDR3 reads TGTGCCACCAGTCAAAGCCGTTCGGGCTATGGCTACACCTTC. Translating gives CATSQSRSGYGYTF.

The DNA for the CDR3 is TGTGCCAGCAGCCGAACAGGGGACATTCGGAACACCATATATTTT. Translated, it gives CASSRTGDIRNTIYF. The genes are TRBV11-2 and TRBJ1-3; 7 positions agree with TRBD1. The CDR3 extends over 15 amino acids. V shed 5 bases, J shed 7 bases, and the junction held 11 bases outside the gene matches. CDR1 and CDR2 (germline): SGHAT, FQNNGV.

The chain recombines TRBV9 with TRBJ1-1; 9 positions match TRBD1. The trim removed 4 bases at V and 6 bases at J, leaving 7 bases unmatched. The CDR3 covers 14 residues. Germline V gene lookup returns CDR1 SGDLS and CDR2 YYNGEE. Written as DNA, the CDR3 is TGTGCCAGCAGCCCCCGGACAGGGGATCCTGAAGCTTTCTTT. Amino acid sequence: CASSPRTGDPEAFF.

The chain combines TRBV27 with TRBJ1-3, with 9 positions matching TRBD1. The V gene's germline CDR1 is MNHEY and CDR2 SMNVEV (reference sequence). The CDR3 has 15 amino acids. V dropped 5 bases and J dropped 8; count of bases not matched to a gene: 10. For the CDR3, the DNA is TGTGCCAGCAGTCTCTCGGGGACAGGGACGCACACCATATATTTT. This codes for CASSLSGTGTHTIYF.

In this sample, this clone turned up once. The V gene is TRBV4-1, the J gene TRBJ1-1, with D hard to call. Between the trimmed V and J ends, which lost 2 bases and 6 bases, there was a span of 13 bases. The germline CDR1 and CDR2 sequences are MGHRA and YSYEKL. This CDR3 region has 14 residues. Here the CDR3 DNA reads TGCGCCAGCAGCCAATCGTGGTTGACGGCTGAAGCTTTCTTT. Amino acid sequence: CASSQSWLTAEAFF.

J is TRBJ1-1 and V is TRBV9; no clear D gene. V was pared by 2 bases and J by 2 bases, with 13 bases between. The CDR3 runs to 15 residues. Germline lookup yields CDR1 SGDLS and CDR2 YYNGEE. The CDR3 spells CASSVRGNSNTEAFF. In nucleotides, the CDR3 is TGTGCCAGCAGCGTCCGAGGGAACTCCAACACTGAAGCTTTCTTT. Full variable domain (missing parts from reference TRBV9 and TRBJ1-1): DSGVTQTPKHLITATGQRVTLRCSPRSGDLSVYWYQQSLDQGLQFLIQYYNGEERAKGNILERFSAQQFPDLHSELNLSSLELGDSALYFCASSVRGNSNTEAFFGQGTRLTVV.

The chain uses TRBV6-1 and TRBJ1-4; D ambiguous. The CDR3 has 13 amino acids. Deletions cut 2 bases from V and 8 bases from J, with 9 bases between. Germline values: CDR1 MNHNS, CDR2 SASEGT. The CDR3 region is CASSEKRKEKLFF. The CDR3 DNA sequence: TGTGCCAGCAGTGAAAAAAGGAAGGAAAAACTGTTTTTT.

The genes are TRBV6-1 and TRBJ2-5; D possibly corresponds to TRBD2 (6 bases). This CDR3 contains 14 residues. V lost 2 bases and J lost 3, with 10 bases in between. Germline CDR1 is MNHNS and CDR2 is SASEGT. Here the CDR3 DNA reads TGTGCCAGCAGTGAACCAGGGAGGAAAGAGACCCAGTACTTC. Amino acid sequence: CASSEPGRKETQYF.